These 9 T cell receptor beta chains were sequenced from one sample in a study of blood T cell repertoires in COVID-19. Here immunoSEQ multiplex PCR was the method, and the copy in TCRdb shows in-frame clones only, minus some. The sample has 200,000 to 250,000 clones, about 91% seen once. The specimen sequenced was peripheral blood. The receptor source for this set is a man aged 18 to 30 with active or convalescent COVID-19.

J is TRBJ2-5 and V is TRBV7-2, with no clear D. V shed 5 bases and J shed 4 bases, with 14 bases lying between them. The CDR3 has 14 residues. CDR1 and CDR2 from the germline V gene are SGHTA and FQGNSA. The CDR3, as DNA: TGTGCCAGCAGCCGTCCCCCGTCGGGAGAGACCCAGTACTTC. This translates into CASSRPPSGETQYF. Together with reference TRBV7-2 and TRBJ2-5, the CDR3 gives the full variable domain: GAGVSQSPSNKVTEKGKDVELRCDPISGHTALYWYRQSLGQGLEFLIYFQGNSAPDKSGLPSDRFSAERTGGSVSTLTIQRTQQEDSAVYLCASSRPPSGETQYFGPGTRLLVL.

The chain recombines TRBV28 with TRBJ1-2, with 9 bases identical to TRBD1. This CDR3 comprises 16 residues. Germline V gene lookup returns CDR1 MDHEN and CDR2 SYDVKM. J was trimmed by 0 bases and V by 7 bases; bases with no gene match: 9. The CDR3 nucleotides read TGTGCCAGCATGTCGATGGGGACAGGGACTAACTATGGCTACACCTTC. Encoded protein: CASMSMGTGTNYGYTF.

This chain links TRBV6-5 with TRBJ2-7, with D tentatively TRBD1 (6 bases). V dropped 4 bases and J dropped 2 bases, with 15 bases sitting between them. CDR1 MNHEY and CDR2 SVGAGI come from the germline V gene. The CDR3 runs to 15 residues. CDR3 residues: CASSSGAASTYEQYF. The CDR3 DNA sequence: TGTGCCAGCAGTTCAGGGGCTGCGTCTACCTACGAGCAGTACTTC.

This sequence joins TRBV28 and TRBJ1-2; D gene ambiguous. Trimming pared 1 base from V and 5 bases from J, leaving 2 bases between. This CDR3 contains 11 residues. CDR1 and CDR2 (germline): MDHEN, SYDVKM. CDR3 region: CASSLLYGYTF. The CDR3 region has the DNA TGTGCCAGCAGTTTATTATATGGCTACACCTTC.

The rearrangement links TRBV14 to TRBJ2-5; D is unresolved. The CDR3 has 13 residues. V gave up 1 base and J gave up 5 bases, with 8 bases separating them. The germline gives CDR1 SGHDN, CDR2 FVKESK. In DNA form, the CDR3 reads TGTGCCAGCAGCCAAGTTCAGGCGGAGACCCAGTACTTC. Translation: CASSQVQAETQYF.

The J gene is TRBJ2-3, the V gene TRBV6-6; D is possibly TRBD2 (5 bases). Trimming pared 7 bases from V and 2 bases from J, leaving 13 bases between. This CDR3 spans 14 amino acids. CDR1 MNHNY and CDR2 SVGAGI come from the germline V gene (reference sequence). CDR3 amino acids: CASISQRLTDTQYF. CDR3 sequence (DNA): TGTGCCAGCATCTCACAGCGGCTCACAGATACGCAGTATTTT.

This clone was picked up a small number of times. V is TRBV11-3 and J is TRBJ1-3; maybe TRBD1 (6 bases). Germline assignment: CDR1 SGHNT and CDR2 YENEEA. Trimming pared 4 bases from V and 2 bases from J, leaving 9 bases between. The CDR3 is made up of 14 amino acids. This chain's CDR3 is CASSSGAAGNTIYF. The CDR3 DNA is TGTGCCAGCAGCTCAGGGGCGGCTGGAAACACCATATATTTT. The full variable domain, its missing parts supplied by reference TRBV11-3 and TRBJ1-3, is EAGVVQSPRYKIIEKKQPVAFWCNPISGHNTLYWYLQNLGQGPELLIRYENEEAVDDSQLPKDRFSAERLKGVDSTLKIQPAELGDSAVYLCASSSGAAGNTIYFGEGSWLTVV.

V usage is TRBV30 and J usage is TRBJ2-1; 8 nucleotides agree with TRBD2. The CDR3 sequence is 14 residues long. With V trimmed by 5 bases and J by 4 bases, 7 bases remained unmatched. Germline loops: CDR1 GTSNPN, CDR2 SVGIG (reference sequence). The chain's CDR3 is CAWRTSGPYNEQFF. The CDR3, as DNA: TGTGCCTGGCGAACTAGCGGACCTTACAATGAGCAGTTCTTC.

This clone has ten or more counts. This chain links TRBV6-4 with TRBJ1-1, with D hard to call. Trimming pared 3 bases from V and 1 base from J, leaving 6 bases between. This CDR3 comprises 13 residues. CDR1 and CDR2 from the germline V gene are MRHNA and SNTAGT. The CDR3 here is CASSETENTEAFF. CDR3 sequence (DNA): TGTGCCAGCAGTGAAACAGAGAACACTGAAGCTTTCTTT.